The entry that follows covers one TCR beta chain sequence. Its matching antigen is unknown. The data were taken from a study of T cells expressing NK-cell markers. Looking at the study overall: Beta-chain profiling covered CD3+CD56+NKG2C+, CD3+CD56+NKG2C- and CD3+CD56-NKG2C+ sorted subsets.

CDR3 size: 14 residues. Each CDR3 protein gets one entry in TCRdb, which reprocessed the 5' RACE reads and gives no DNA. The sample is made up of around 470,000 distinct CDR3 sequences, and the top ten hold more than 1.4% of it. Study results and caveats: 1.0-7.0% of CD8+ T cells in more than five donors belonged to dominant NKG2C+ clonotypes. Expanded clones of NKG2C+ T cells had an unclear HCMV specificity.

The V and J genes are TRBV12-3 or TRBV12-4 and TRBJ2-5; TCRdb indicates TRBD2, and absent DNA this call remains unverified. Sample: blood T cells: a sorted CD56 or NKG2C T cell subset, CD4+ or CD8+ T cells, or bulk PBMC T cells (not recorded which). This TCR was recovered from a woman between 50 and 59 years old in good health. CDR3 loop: CASTPPSGQETQYF.